This T cell receptor beta chain was retrieved from a study of blood T cell repertoires in COVID-19. Across the whole study: Acute and convalescent COVID-19 samples came from the United States, Italy and Spain.

This CDR3 contains 15 residues. Germline V CDR1 and CDR2: SEHNR, FQNEAQ (reference sequence). The trim removed 1 base at V and 4 bases at J, leaving 3 bases unmatched. The authors' processing: Reference gene primer amplification gave estimated nucleated cell counts. Here immunoSEQ multiplex PCR was the method, and the copy in TCRdb shows in-frame clones only, minus some. Clonal size and the V and J genes are those of that table, whereas D and trimming came from the DNA. The data contain about 200,000 clones, approximately 85% of them seen just once; the ten biggest clones take up 3% to 4%. Sample: peripheral blood. This chain uses TRBV7-9 with TRBJ2-1; 8 nucleotides align to TRBD1. The TCR was taken from a man aged 55-75 years with acute or convalescent COVID-19. The CDR3 coding sequence is TGTGCCAGCAGCTTAGGACAGGGGAAATACAATGAGCAGTTCTTC. It translates to CASSLGQGKYNEQFF. The full variable domain, with the rest looked up from reference TRBV7-9 and TRBJ2-1, is DTGVSQNPRHKITKRGQNVTFRCDPISEHNRLYWYRQTLGQGPEFLTYFQNEAQLEKSRLLSDRFSAERPKGSFSTLEIQRTEQGDSAMYLCASSLGQGKYNEQFFGPGTRLTVL.